These T cell receptor beta chains were read from a single sample in a study of CD8 T cells in ankylosing spondylitis. TCRdb re-called the 5' RACE reads through MiXCR, storing one row per CDR3 protein. The table has 150,000 or so distinct CDR3 sequences, more than 9% seen once. The sequenced sample consisted of blood, either unsorted or a sorted T cell fraction (not recorded which). These receptors were collected from a male donor with ankylosing spondylitis or in good health (not recorded which). CDR3s include the opening cysteine and the closing phenylalanine or tryptophan. D genes are given only for firm matches. Size tells how often a clone was seen (once, few, many) or the class of an expanded clone, and some rows leave it out.

V gene: TRBV18
D gene: TRBD1
J gene: TRBJ2-3
clone size: few
CDR3 DNA: TGTGCCAGCTCACCACAGACAGGGTGGACAGATACGCAGTATTTT
CDR3 protein: CASSPQTGWTDTQYF

V gene: TRBV28
D gene: .
J gene: TRBJ2-7
clone size: many
CDR3 DNA: TGTGCCAGCAGTCACAGGGGAGGGTACGAGCAGTACTTC
CDR3 protein: CASSHRGGYEQYF

V gene: TRBV9
D gene: TRBD2
J gene: TRBJ2-1
clone size: many
CDR3 DNA: TGTGCCAGCAGCGTAGGTCGGGGGGGCTTTTACAATGAGCAGTTCTTC
CDR3 protein: CASSVGRGGFYNEQFF

V gene: TRBV2
D gene: TRBD2
J gene: TRBJ2-1
clone size: few
CDR3 DNA: TGTGCCAGCAGTGTCCTTTCTCGTACTAGCGGTAATGAGCAGTTCTTC
CDR3 protein: CASSVLSRTSGNEQFF

V gene: TRBV5-1
D gene: .
J gene: TRBJ2-3
clone size: many
CDR3 DNA: TGCGCCAGCAGCTTGGGAATGAGTTCCGACACAGATACGCAGTATTTT
CDR3 protein: CASSLGMSSDTDTQYF

V gene: TRBV4-3
D gene: .
J gene: TRBJ2-1
clone size: many
CDR3 DNA: TGCGCCAGCAGCCAATCGGACTGGCGGGGTGAGCAGTTCTTC
CDR3 protein: CASSQSDWRGEQFF

V gene: TRBV5-1
D gene: .
J gene: TRBJ1-2
clone size: few
CDR3 DNA: TGCGCCAGCAGCTCCTTCAGGGGCCCCCGGGACACCTTC
CDR3 protein: CASSSFRGPRDTF

V gene: TRBV27
D gene: .
J gene: TRBJ1-1
clone size: .
CDR3 DNA: TGTGCCAGCAGTTTATCGGAGACAGGCACTGAAGCTTTCTTT
CDR3 protein: CASSLSETGTEAFF

V gene: TRBV7-6
D gene: .
J gene: TRBJ2-7
clone size: many
CDR3 DNA: TGTGCCAGCAGCTTAGGCGTGATCTACGAGCAGTACTTC
CDR3 protein: CASSLGVIYEQYF

V gene: TRBV19
D gene: .
J gene: TRBJ1-5
clone size: .
CDR3 DNA: TGTGCCAGTAGTCAGCTTCTATCAGAGCCCCAGCATTTT
CDR3 protein: CASSQLLSEPQHF

V gene: TRBV6-5
D gene: .
J gene: TRBJ2-3
clone size: many
CDR3 DNA: TGTGCCAGCAGTTATGACCACACAGATACGCAGTATTTT
CDR3 protein: CASSYDHTDTQYF

V gene: TRBV5-1
D gene: .
J gene: TRBJ2-3
clone size: few
CDR3 DNA: TGCGCCAGCAGCTTTCTACGACTAGGCTCTACAGATACGCAGTATTTT
CDR3 protein: CASSFLRLGSTDTQYF

V gene: TRBV29-1
D gene: .
J gene: TRBJ2-1
clone size: .
CDR3 DNA: TGCAGCGTTGAGAAGGGGCGTCTGGGGGGTGAGCAGTTCTTC
CDR3 protein: CSVEKGRLGGEQFF

V gene: TRBV5-1
D gene: TRBD2
J gene: TRBJ2-6
clone size: .
CDR3 DNA: TGCGCCAGCAGCCCGAACACGGGGGGCTCTGGGGCCAACGTCCTGACTTTC
CDR3 protein: CASSPNTGGSGANVLTF

V gene: TRBV6-1
D gene: .
J gene: TRBJ2-2
clone size: .
CDR3 DNA: TGTGCCAGCAGTGAATCGGGGGCCCGGGAGCTGTTTTTT
CDR3 protein: CASSESGARELFF

V gene: TRBV20-1
D gene: .
J gene: TRBJ1-1
clone size: many
CDR3 DNA: TGCAGTGCCCCATTAGGTGGATCTGAAGCTTTCTTT
CDR3 protein: CSAPLGGSEAFF

V gene: TRBV5-4
D gene: .
J gene: TRBJ1-1
clone size: many
CDR3 DNA: TGTGCCAGCAGCTCTCAAGGACAGAATTACATGAACACTGAAGCTTTCTTT
CDR3 protein: CASSSQGQNYMNTEAFF

V gene: TRBV7-2
D gene: TRBD1
J gene: TRBJ1-5
clone size: few
CDR3 DNA: TGTGCCAGCAGCGACAGGGGAGGCCTTAATCAGCCCCAGCATTTT
CDR3 protein: CASSDRGGLNQPQHF

V gene: TRBV30
D gene: .
J gene: TRBJ2-1
clone size: many
CDR3 DNA: TGTGCCTGGCATTCCTACAATGAGCAGTTCTTC
CDR3 protein: CAWHSYNEQFF

V gene: TRBV29-1
D gene: .
J gene: TRBJ1-6
clone size: .
CDR3 DNA: TGCAGCGCGCGCCAGGGAAGTAATTCACCCCTCCACTTT
CDR3 protein: CSARQGSNSPLHF